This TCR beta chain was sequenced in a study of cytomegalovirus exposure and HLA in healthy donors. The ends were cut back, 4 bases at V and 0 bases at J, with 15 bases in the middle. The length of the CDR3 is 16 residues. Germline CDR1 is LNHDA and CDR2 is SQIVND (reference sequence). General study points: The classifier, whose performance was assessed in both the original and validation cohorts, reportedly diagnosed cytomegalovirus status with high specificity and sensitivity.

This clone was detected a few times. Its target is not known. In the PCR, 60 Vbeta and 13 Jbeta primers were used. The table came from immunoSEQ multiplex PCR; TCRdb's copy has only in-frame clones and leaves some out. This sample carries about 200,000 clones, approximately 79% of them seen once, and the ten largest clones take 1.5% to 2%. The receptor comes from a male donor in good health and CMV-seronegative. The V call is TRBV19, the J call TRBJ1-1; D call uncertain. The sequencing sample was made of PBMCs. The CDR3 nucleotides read TGTGCCAGTAGTACTCCTTTCCGGGTGGTGAACACTGAAGCTTTCTTT. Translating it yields CASSTPFRVVNTEAFF.